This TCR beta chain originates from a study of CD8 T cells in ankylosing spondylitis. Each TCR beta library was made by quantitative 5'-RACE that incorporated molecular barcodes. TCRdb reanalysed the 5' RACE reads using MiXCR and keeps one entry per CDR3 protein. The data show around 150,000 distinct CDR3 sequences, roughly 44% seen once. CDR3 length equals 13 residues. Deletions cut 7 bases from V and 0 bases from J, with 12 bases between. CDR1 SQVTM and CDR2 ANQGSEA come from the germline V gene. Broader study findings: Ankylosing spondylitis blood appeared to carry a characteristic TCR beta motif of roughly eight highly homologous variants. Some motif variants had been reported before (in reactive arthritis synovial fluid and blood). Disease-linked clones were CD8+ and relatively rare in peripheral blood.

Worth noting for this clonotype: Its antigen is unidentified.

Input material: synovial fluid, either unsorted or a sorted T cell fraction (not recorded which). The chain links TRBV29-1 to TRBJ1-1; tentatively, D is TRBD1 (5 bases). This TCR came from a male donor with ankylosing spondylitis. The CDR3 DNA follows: TGCAGCGCTTCACCGACAGTGAACACTGAAGCTTTCTTT. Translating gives CSASPTVNTEAFF.